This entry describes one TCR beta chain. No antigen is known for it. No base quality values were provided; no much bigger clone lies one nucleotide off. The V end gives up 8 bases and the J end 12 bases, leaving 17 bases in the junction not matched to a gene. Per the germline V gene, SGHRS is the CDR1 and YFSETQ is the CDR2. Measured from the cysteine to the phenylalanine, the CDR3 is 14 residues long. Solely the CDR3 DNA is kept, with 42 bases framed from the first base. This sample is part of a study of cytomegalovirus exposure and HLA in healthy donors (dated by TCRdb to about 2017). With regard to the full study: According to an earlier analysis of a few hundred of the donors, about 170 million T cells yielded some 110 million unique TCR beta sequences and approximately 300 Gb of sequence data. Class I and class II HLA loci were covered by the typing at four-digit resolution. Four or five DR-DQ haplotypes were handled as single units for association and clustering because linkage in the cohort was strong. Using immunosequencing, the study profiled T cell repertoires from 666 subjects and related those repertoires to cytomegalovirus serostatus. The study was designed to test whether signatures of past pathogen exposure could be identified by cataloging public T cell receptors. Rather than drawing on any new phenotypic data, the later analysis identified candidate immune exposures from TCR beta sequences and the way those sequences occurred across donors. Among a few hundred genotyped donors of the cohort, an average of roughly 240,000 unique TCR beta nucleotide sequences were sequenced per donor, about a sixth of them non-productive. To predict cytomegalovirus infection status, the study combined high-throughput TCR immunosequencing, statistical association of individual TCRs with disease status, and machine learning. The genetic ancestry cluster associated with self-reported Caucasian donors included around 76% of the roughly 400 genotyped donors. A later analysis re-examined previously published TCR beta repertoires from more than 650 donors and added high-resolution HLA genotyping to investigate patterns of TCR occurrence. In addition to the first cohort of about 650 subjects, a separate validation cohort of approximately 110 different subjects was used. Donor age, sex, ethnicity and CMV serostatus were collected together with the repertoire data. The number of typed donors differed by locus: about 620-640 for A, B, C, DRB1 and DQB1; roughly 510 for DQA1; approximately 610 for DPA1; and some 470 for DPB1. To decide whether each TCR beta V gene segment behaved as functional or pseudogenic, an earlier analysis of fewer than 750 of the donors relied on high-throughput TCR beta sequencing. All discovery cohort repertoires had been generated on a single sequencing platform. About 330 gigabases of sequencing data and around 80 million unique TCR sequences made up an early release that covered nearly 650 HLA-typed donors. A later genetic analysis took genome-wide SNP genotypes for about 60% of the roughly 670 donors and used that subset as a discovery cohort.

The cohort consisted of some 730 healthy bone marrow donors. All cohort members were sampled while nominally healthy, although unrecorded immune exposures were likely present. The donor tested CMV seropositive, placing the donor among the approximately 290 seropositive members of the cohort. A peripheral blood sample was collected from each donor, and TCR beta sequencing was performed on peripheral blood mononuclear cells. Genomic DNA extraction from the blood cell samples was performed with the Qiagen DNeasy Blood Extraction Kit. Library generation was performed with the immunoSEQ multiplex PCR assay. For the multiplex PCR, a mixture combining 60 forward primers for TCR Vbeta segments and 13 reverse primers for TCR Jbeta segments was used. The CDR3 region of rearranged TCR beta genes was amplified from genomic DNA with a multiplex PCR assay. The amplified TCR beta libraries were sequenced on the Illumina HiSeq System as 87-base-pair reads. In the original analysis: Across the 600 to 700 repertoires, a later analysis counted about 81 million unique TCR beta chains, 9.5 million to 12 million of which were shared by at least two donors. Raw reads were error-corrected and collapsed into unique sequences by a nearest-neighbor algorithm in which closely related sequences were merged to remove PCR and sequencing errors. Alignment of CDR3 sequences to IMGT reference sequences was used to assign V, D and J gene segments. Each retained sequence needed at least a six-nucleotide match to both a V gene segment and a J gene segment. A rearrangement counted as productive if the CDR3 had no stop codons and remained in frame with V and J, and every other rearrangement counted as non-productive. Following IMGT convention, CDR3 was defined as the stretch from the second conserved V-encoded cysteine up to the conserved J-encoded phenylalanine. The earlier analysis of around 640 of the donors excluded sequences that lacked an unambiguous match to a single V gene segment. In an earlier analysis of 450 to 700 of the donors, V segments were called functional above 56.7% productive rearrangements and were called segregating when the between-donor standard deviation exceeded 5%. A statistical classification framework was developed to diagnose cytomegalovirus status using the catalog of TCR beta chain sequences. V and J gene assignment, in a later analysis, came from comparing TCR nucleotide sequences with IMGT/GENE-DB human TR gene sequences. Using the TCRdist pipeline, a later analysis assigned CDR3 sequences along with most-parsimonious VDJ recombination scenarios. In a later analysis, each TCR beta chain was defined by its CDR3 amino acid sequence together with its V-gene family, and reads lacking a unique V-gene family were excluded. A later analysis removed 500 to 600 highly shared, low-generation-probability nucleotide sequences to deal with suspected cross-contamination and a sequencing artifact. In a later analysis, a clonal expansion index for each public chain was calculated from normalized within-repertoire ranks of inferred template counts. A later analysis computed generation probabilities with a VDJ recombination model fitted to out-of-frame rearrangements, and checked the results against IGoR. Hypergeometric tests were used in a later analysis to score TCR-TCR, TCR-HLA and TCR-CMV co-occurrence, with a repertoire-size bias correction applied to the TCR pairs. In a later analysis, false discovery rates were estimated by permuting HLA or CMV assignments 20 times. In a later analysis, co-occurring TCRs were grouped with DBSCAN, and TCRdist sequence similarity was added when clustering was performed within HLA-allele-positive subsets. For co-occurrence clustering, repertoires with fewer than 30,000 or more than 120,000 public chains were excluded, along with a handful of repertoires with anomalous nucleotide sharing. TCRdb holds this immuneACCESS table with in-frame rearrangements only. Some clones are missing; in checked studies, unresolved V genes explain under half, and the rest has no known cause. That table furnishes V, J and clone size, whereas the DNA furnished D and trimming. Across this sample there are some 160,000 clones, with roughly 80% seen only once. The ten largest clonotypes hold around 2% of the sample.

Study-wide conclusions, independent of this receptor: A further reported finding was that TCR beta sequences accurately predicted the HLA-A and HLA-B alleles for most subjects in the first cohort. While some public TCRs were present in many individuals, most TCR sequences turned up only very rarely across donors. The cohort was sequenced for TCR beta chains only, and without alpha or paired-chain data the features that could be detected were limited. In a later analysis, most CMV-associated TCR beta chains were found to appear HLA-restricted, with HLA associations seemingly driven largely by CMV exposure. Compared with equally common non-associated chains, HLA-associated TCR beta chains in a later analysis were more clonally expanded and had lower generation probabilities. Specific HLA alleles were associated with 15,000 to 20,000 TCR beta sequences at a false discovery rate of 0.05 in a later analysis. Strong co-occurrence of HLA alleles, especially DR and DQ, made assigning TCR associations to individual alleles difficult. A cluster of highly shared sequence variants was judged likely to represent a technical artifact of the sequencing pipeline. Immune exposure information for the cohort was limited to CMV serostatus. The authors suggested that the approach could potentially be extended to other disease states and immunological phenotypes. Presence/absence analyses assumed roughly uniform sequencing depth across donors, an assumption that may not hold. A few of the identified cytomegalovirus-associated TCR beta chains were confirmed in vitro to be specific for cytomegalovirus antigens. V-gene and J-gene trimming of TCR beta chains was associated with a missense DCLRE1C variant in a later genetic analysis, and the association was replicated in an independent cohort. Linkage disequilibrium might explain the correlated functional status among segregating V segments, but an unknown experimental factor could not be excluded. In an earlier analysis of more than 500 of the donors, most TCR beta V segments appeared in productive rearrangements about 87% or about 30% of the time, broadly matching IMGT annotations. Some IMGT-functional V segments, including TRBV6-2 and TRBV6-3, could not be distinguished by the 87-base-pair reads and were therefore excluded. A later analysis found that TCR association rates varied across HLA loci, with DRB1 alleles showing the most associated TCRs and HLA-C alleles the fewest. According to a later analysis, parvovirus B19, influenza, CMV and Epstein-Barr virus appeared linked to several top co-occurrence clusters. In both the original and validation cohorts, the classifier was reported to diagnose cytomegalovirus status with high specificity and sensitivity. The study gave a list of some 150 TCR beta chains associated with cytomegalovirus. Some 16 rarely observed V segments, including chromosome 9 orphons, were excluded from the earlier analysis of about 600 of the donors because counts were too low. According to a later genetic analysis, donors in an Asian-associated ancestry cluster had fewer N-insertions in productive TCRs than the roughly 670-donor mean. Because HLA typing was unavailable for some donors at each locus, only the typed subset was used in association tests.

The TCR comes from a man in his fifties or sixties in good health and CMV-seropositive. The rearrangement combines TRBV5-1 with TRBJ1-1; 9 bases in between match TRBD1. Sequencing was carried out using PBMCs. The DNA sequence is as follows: TGCGCCAGACCGGGACAGGGAGCCTTCCTATCGACTTTCTTT. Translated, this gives CARPGQGAFLSTFF.